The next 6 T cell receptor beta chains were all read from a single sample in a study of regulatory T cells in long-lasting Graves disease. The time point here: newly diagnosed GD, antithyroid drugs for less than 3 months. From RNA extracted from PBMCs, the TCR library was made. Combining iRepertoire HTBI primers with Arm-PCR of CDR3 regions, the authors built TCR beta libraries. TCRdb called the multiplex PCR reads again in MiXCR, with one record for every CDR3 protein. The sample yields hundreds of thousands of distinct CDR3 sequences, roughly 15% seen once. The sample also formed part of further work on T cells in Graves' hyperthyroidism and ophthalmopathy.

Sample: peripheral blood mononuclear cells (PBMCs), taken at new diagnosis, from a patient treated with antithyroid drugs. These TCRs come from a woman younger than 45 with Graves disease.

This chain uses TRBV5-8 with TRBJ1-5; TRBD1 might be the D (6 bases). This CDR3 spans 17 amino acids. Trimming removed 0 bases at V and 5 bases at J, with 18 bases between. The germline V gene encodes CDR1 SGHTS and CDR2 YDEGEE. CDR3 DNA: TGTGCCAGCAGCTTGGCTAGGGGGGACCGGCGGGATCAGCCCCAGCATTTT. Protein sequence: CASSLARGDRRDQPQHF.

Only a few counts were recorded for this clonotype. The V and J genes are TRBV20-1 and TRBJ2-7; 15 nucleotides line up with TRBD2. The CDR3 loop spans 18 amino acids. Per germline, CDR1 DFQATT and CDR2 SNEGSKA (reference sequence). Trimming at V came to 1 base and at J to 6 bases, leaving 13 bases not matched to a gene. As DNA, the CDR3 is TGCAGTGCTAGAGGGTTACAGGGACTAGCGGGAGGTAGGGCCGAGCAGTACTTC. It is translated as CSARGLQGLAGGRAEQYF.

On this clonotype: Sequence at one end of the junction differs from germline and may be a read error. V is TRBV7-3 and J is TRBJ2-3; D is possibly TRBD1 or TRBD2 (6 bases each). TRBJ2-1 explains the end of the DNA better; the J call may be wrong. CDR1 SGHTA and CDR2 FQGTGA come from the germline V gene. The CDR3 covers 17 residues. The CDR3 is CASSLTPRRGTDNKQFF. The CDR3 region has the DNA TGTGCCAGCAGCTTAACACCTAGGAGGGGGACCGACAATAAGCAGTTCTTC.

CDR3 sequence: CASSPRDSVSYEQYF. The DNA for the CDR3 is TGTGCCAGCAGCCCGCGCGACTCGGTTTCCTACGAGCAGTACTTC. The chain couples TRBV5-5 to TRBJ2-7; D gene uncertain. V dropped 4 bases and J dropped 1 base, with 15 bases sitting between them. Germline V CDR1 and CDR2: SGHKS, YYEKEE (reference sequence). This CDR3 region has 15 residues.

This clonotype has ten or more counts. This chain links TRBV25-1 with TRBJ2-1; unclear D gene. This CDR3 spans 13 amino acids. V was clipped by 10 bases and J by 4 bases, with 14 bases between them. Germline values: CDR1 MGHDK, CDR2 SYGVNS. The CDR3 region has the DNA TGTGCCACCTCCAAAATATATTACAATGAGCAGTTCTTC. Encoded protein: CATSKIYYNEQFF.

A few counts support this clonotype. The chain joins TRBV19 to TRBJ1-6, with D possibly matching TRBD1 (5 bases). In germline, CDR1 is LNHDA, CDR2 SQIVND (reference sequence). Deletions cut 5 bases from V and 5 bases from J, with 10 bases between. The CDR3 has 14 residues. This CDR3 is CASSWGTDNSPLHF. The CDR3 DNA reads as TGTGCCAGTAGTTGGGGGACGGATAATTCACCCCTCCACTTT.